What follows are 30 T cell receptor beta chains derived from one specimen sequenced in a study of T cells in Graves' hyperthyroidism and ophthalmopathy. The source material, RNA transcripts, was used to amplify TCR beta CDR3 regions. The HTBI primer set drove a first-round RT-PCR of the TCR CDR3. Using its own MiXCR run on the multiplex PCR reads, TCRdb lists one record per CDR3 protein. The sample carries fewer than 200,000 distinct CDR3 sequences, about 9% recorded once. Material for sequencing was blood. Receptors originate from a woman in her late teens or twenties with Graves' hyperthyroidism that later progressed to Graves' ophthalmopathy.

Ten or more counts support this clonotype. The V and J genes are TRBV4-2 and TRBJ2-2; TRBD1 aligns across 9 bases. The CDR3 loop spans 16 amino acids. Trimming removed 0 bases from V and 8 bases from J; junction bases left unmatched: 7. Germline loops: CDR1 LGHNA, CDR2 YNFKEQ. CDR3 sequence reads: CASSQEGTGYPGELFF. CDR3 coding DNA: TGTGCCAGCAGCCAAGAAGGGACAGGGTATCCAGGGGAGCTGTTTTTT.

This clonotype was seen many times. The CDR3 nucleotides are TGTGCCAGCAGTTCAGGGACTAGCACAGATACGCAGTATTTT. Amino acid sequence: CASSSGTSTDTQYF. This chain links TRBV6-2 or TRBV6-3 with TRBJ2-3; maybe TRBD2 (6 bases). V was pared by 4 bases and J by 0 bases, with 8 bases between. Per germline, CDR1 MNHEY and CDR2 SVGEGT. The CDR3 is made up of 14 amino acids.

The table lists this clonotype with a few counts. For the CDR3, the DNA is TGTGCCAGTAGTCCTGGACTAGCGGGGGGGCCGATGGAGACCTACAATGAGCAGTTCTTC. The encoded protein is CASSPGLAGGPMETYNEQFF. The rearrangement joins TRBV19 to TRBJ2-1; TRBD2 aligns across 15 bases. The CDR3 totals 20 residues. After removal of 5 bases from V and 2 bases from J, the junction contained 13 bases not matched to a gene. The germline V gene encodes CDR1 LNHDA and CDR2 SQIVND (reference sequence).

This clonotype has a count of ten or more. The CDR3, as DNA: TGTGCCAGCAGGGGGCTTTCGATGGGCTACGAGCAGTACTTC. Translation: CASRGLSMGYEQYF. J is TRBJ2-7 and V is TRBV6-1, with D possibly being TRBD1 (5 bases). Germline V CDR1 and CDR2: MNHNS, SASEGT. With 6 bases removed from V and 3 bases from J, the gap between germline ends came to 15 bases. The CDR3 is made up of 14 amino acids.

The chain joins TRBV19 to TRBJ2-7; TRBD1 matches 10 bases. V trimming: 4 bases; J trimming: 7 bases; junction bases outside the gene matches: 7. In germline, CDR1 is LNHDA, CDR2 SQIVND (reference sequence). This CDR3 is 14 amino acids long. The CDR3 protein is CASSTGTGAREQYF. The CDR3 nucleotides read TGTGCCAGTAGTACCGGGACAGGGGCCCGGGAGCAGTACTTC. Looking up the rest from reference TRBV19 and TRBJ2-7 gives the full variable domain: DGGITQSPKYLFRKEGQNVTLSCEQNLNHDAMYWYRQDPGQGLRLIYYSQIVNDFQKGDIAEGYSVSREKKESFPLTVTSAQKNPTAFYLCASSTGTGAREQYFGPGTRLTVT.

This clonotype was recorded many times. This chain links TRBV20-1 with TRBJ2-3; 8 bases are shared with TRBD2. CDR1 is DFQATT, CDR2 SNEGSKA, per germline (reference sequence). Germline trimming cut 1 base from V and 6 bases from J; bases unmatched to any gene: 9. CDR3 length: 15 residues. In DNA, the CDR3 is TGCAGTGCTAGAGTTGCGACGGGGGGGTTCGATACGCAGTATTTT. Translating it yields CSARVATGGFDTQYF.

V is TRBV5-8 and J is TRBJ1-5, with a weak D call TRBD1 (5 bases). This CDR3 contains 18 residues. Per the germline V gene, CDR1 is SGHTS and CDR2 is YDEGEE. V gave up 0 bases and J gave up 0 bases, with 16 bases separating them. The CDR3 loop reads CASSLDGRAIYSNQPQHF. In nucleotides, the CDR3 is TGTGCCAGCAGCTTGGACGGCAGGGCCATCTATAGCAATCAGCCCCAGCATTTT.

In its sample, this clonotype was seen a few times. A read error may be the cause here, since a much bigger clone is one base away. This chain joins TRBV29-1 and TRBJ1-2; D possibly corresponds to TRBD1 (6 bases). Per the germline V gene, CDR1 is SQVTM and CDR2 is ANQGSEA. The CDR3 has 12 residues. The CDR3 loop is CSVGGPNYGYIF. The CDR3 DNA is TGCAGCGTTGGGGGGCCAAACTATGGCTACATCTTC.

This clonotype was counted ten times or more. This chain links TRBV7-2 with TRBJ2-7, with D unresolved. V gave up 1 base and J gave up 5 bases, with 6 bases separating them. The CDR3 has 12 residues. Germline CDR1 is SGHTA and CDR2 is FQGNSA. CDR3: CASSLGENEQYF. The CDR3 nucleotides are TGTGCCAGCAGCTTAGGGGAAAACGAGCAGTACTTC.

This clonotype was found many times. The chain couples TRBV28 to TRBJ2-5; TRBD2 matches 7 bases. V gave up 2 bases and J gave up 5 bases; unmatched junction bases: 11. CDR1 is MDHEN and CDR2 is SYDVKM in the germline V gene. CDR3 length: 16 amino acids. The CDR3 DNA sequence: TGTGCCAGCAGTTTAAGATCCTGGGAGGGGAGGGAGACCCAGTACTTC. Translating it yields CASSLRSWEGRETQYF. Filled out from reference TRBV28 and TRBJ2-5, the complete variable domain reads DVKVTQSSRYLVKRTGEKVFLECVQDMDHENMFWYRQDPGLGLRLIYFSYDVKMKEKGDIPEGYSVSREKKERFSLILESASTNQTSMYLCASSLRSWEGRETQYFGPGTRLLVL.

This clonotype was counted ten times or more. The genes are TRBV29-1 and TRBJ1-2; weak D call: TRBD1 (5 bases). Trimming cost V 4 bases and J 0 bases, with 18 bases left between them. Germline V gene sequence: CDR1 SQVTM, CDR2 ANQGSEA. The CDR3 is 16 residues long. The CDR3 DNA reads as TGCAGCGTTGGCGTAGGGACCGGGGGGACTAACTATGGCTACACCTTC. Encoded protein: CSVGVGTGGTNYGYTF. Using reference TRBV29-1 and TRBJ1-2 for the parts outside the CDR3, the full variable domain is SAVISQKPSRDICQRGTSLTIQCQVDSQVTMMFWYRQQPGQSLTLIATANQGSEATYESGFVIDKFPISRPNLTFSTLTVSNMSPEDSSIYLCSVGVGTGGTNYGYTFGSGTRLTVV.

There are a few counts of this clonotype. At one of its ends the junction is not consistent with the germline gene, which may arise from a read error. The gene calls are TRBV5-6 and TRBJ1-1; maybe TRBD1 (5 bases). Germline V gene sequence: CDR1 SGHDT, CDR2 YYEEEE. There are 12 residues in the CDR3. The CDR3 is CASSLGSGIWLF. In DNA, the CDR3 is TGTGCCAGCAGCTTGGGATCAGGGATTTGGCTCTTT.

The sample holds many counts of this clonotype. The gene calls are TRBV19 and TRBJ1-1; 10 bases agree with TRBD1. The CDR3 totals 14 residues. J was trimmed by 3 bases and V by 3 bases; bases with no gene match: 1. Germline V lookup: CDR1 LNHDA, CDR2 SQIVND (reference sequence). The CDR3 loop is CASSMGQGHTEAFF. CDR3 bases: TGTGCCAGTAGTATGGGACAGGGGCACACTGAAGCTTTCTTT. Together with reference TRBV19 and TRBJ1-1, the CDR3 gives the full variable domain: DGGITQSPKYLFRKEGQNVTLSCEQNLNHDAMYWYRQDPGQGLRLIYYSQIVNDFQKGDIAEGYSVSREKKESFPLTVTSAQKNPTAFYLCASSMGQGHTEAFFGQGTRLTVV.

This clonotype was seen repeatedly, ten times or more. As DNA, the CDR3 is TGTGCCAGCAGTGACGCCGTCTATGGCTACACCTTC. It translates to CASSDAVYGYTF. The J gene is TRBJ1-2, the V gene TRBV6-1; D gene uncertain. The CDR3 has 12 residues. The germline gives CDR1 MNHNS, CDR2 SASEGT. V lost 3 bases to trimming and J lost 4 bases, with 6 bases between them.

The V call is TRBV3-1, the J call TRBJ2-7; TRBD1 matches 9 bases. The CDR3 extends over 16 amino acids. Germline-derived CDR1 and CDR2 are LGHDT and YNNKEL (reference sequence). The J segment lost 5 bases and the V segment lost 4 bases, leaving 12 bases of the junction unmatched. The CDR3 sequence is CASSRYAGTGSHEQYF. The CDR3 DNA is TGTGCCAGCAGCCGATATGCCGGGACAGGGAGCCACGAGCAGTACTTC.

This clonotype was seen a handful of times. This chain joins TRBV28 and TRBJ2-5; 7 nucleotides align to TRBD1. Germline V gene lookup returns CDR1 MDHEN and CDR2 SYDVKM. This CDR3 contains 13 residues. Unmatched junction bases numbered 8, after V lost 11 bases and J lost 2 bases. CDR3 protein: CAARTGKQETQYF. The CDR3 DNA reads TGTGCCGCCCGGACAGGAAAACAAGAGACCCAGTACTTC.

This clonotype was counted many times. The V and J genes are TRBV20-1 and TRBJ1-1; D remains unclear. CDR1 and CDR2 (germline): DFQATT, SNEGSKA (reference sequence). V was trimmed by 0 bases and J by 0 bases, leaving 11 bases between them. CDR3 length: 15 residues. Here the CDR3 DNA reads TGCAGTGCTAGAGAACTCAGTGGGCTGAACACTGAAGCTTTCTTT. Protein product: CSARELSGLNTEAFF.

This clonotype came up a few times. This sequence joins TRBV30 and TRBJ2-2; D perhaps matches TRBD2 (5 bases). V was cut by 1 base and J by 9 bases, with 6 bases left in between. The CDR3 extends over 11 amino acids. The germline CDR1 and CDR2 sequences are GTSNPN and SVGIG (reference sequence). Here the CDR3 reads CAWSAGRELFF. The CDR3 bases are TGTGCCTGGAGTGCGGGAAGGGAGCTGTTTTTT. The whole variable domain, remainder taken from reference TRBV30 and TRBJ2-2, is SQTIHQWPATLVQPVGSPLSLECTVEGTSNPNLYWYRQAAGRGLQLLFYSVGIGQISSEVPQNLSASRPQDRQFILSSKKLLLSDSGFYLCAWSAGRELFFGEGSRLTVL.

This clonotype was observed many times. V gene TRBV7-9 combines with J gene TRBJ2-5; D unclear. This CDR3 region has 15 residues. CDR1 and CDR2 (germline): SEHNR, FQNEAQ (reference sequence). The V end was cut by 1 base, the J end by 1 base, with 10 bases between. CDR3 sequence reads: CASSLGEGSQETQYF. As DNA, the CDR3 is TGTGCCAGCAGCTTAGGAGAAGGGTCCCAAGAGACCCAGTACTTC.

This clonotype was counted between two and nine times. V gene TRBV13 combines with J gene TRBJ2-1, with D possibly TRBD1 on 6 matching bases. In germline, CDR1 is PRHDT, CDR2 FYEKMQ (reference sequence). The CDR3 covers 17 residues. The V gene lost 2 bases and the J gene lost 5 bases, with 19 bases spanning the gap. This CDR3 reads CASSLRNRVAYHNEQFF. CDR3 in DNA: TGTGCCAGCAGCTTAAGGAACAGGGTGGCGTACCACAATGAGCAGTTCTTC. The full variable domain, its missing parts supplied by reference TRBV13 and TRBJ2-1, is AAGVIQSPRHLIKEKRETATLKCYPIPRHDTVYWYQQGPGQDPQFLISFYEKMQSDKGSIPDRFSAQQFSDYHSELNMSSLELGDSALYFCASSLRNRVAYHNEQFFGPGTRLTVL.

The table lists this clonotype with many counts. The chain links TRBV6-1 to TRBJ2-5; 8 bases fit TRBD2. Trimming took 5 bases from V and 4 from J; bases not matched to a gene: 6. The CDR3 consists of 14 residues. The germline CDR1 and CDR2 sequences are MNHNS and SASEGT. The CDR3 loop reads CASSSRSGGETQYF. CDR3 sequence (DNA): TGTGCCAGCAGTTCAAGAAGCGGGGGAGAGACCCAGTACTTC.

The chain recombines TRBV4-2 with TRBJ1-1; D might be TRBD1 (6 bases). The CDR3 has 15 residues. V lost 0 bases, J lost 11 bases, and 19 bases lay in between. Germline V CDR1 and CDR2: LGHNA, YNFKEQ. The CDR3 reads CASSQELSRTGTAFF. In DNA form, the CDR3 reads TGTGCCAGCAGCCAAGAACTCTCAAGAACAGGGACGGCTTTCTTT.

This clonotype was observed at least ten times. The chain links TRBV28 to TRBJ2-1, with D possibly TRBD2 on 5 matching bases. This CDR3 contains 13 residues. Trimming shortened V by 3 bases and J by 6 bases, and 9 bases separated the two germline ends. CDR1 is MDHEN and CDR2 is SYDVKM in the germline V gene. DNA for the CDR3: TGTGCCAGCAGTTTCGTAGCGTCCAATGAGCAGTTCTTC. Protein sequence: CASSFVASNEQFF. Based on the CDR3 plus reference TRBV28 and TRBJ2-1, the full variable domain is DVKVTQSSRYLVKRTGEKVFLECVQDMDHENMFWYRQDPGLGLRLIYFSYDVKMKEKGDIPEGYSVSREKKERFSLILESASTNQTSMYLCASSFVASNEQFFGPGTRLTVL.

This clonotype was counted at least ten times. V usage is TRBV10-3 and J usage is TRBJ2-2; maybe TRBD2 (5 bases). Germline values: CDR1 ENHRY, CDR2 SYGVKD. CDR3 length: 15 residues. The ends were cut back, 3 bases at V and 5 bases at J, with 13 bases in the middle. The CDR3, as DNA: TGTGCCATCAGTGATTCCAGCAGAGGGACCGGGGAGCTGTTTTTT. This encodes CAISDSSRGTGELFF.

This clonotype was recorded at least ten times. The chain carries TRBV11-2 and TRBJ2-3; D possibly corresponds to TRBD2 (6 bases). CDR1 SGHAT and CDR2 FQNNGV come from the germline V gene. V shed 2 bases and J shed 2 bases, with 11 bases lying between them. This CDR3 is built from 15 residues. DNA for the CDR3: TGTGCCAGCAGCTTAAGTGGGGAGGCCACAGATACGCAGTATTTT. Translation: CASSLSGEATDTQYF.

The table lists this clonotype with many counts. The J gene is TRBJ1-2, the V gene TRBV14; D is possibly TRBD1 (6 bases). Trimming took 0 bases from V and 5 from J, leaving 13 bases between them. The CDR3 spans 15 residues. The germline V gene has CDR1 SGHDN and CDR2 FVKESK. Written as DNA, the CDR3 is TGTGCCAGCAGCCAAGATCTACAGGGCCTGTATGGCTACACCTTC. Its translation is CASSQDLQGLYGYTF.

This clonotype was detected many times. This chain connects TRBV7-6 to TRBJ1-1; D may be TRBD1 (6 bases). This CDR3 is 13 amino acids long. The germline V and J ends were trimmed by 11 bases and 5 bases, with 18 bases remaining between them. Germline values: CDR1 SGHVS, CDR2 FNYEAQ. CDR3 protein: CASARGLGTEAFF. CDR3 sequence (DNA): TGTGCCTCCGCCAGGGGCCTGGGGACTGAAGCTTTCTTT.

On this clonotype: This may arise from a read error, as a much more abundant clone is one base away. The genes are TRBV27 and TRBJ1-2; 7 bases agree with TRBD1. This CDR3 region has 13 residues. Germline V gene lookup returns CDR1 MNHEY and CDR2 SMNVEV (reference sequence). J gave up 7 bases and V 5 bases, and 7 bases lay outside the gene matches. This CDR3 is CASSINRGLGYTF. The CDR3 DNA sequence: TGTGCCAGCAGTATAAACAGGGGACTTGGCTACACCTTC.

The chain has TRBV30 and TRBJ2-7; TRBD2 aligns across 7 bases. CDR1 is GTSNPN, CDR2 SVGIG, per germline (reference sequence). The V segment lost 1 base and the J segment 9 bases; nucleotides outside the gene matches: 12. There are 14 residues in the CDR3. The CDR3 nucleotides read TGTGCCTGGAGTGCGGCTAGCGGAGGGGTGGGGCAGTACTTC. Translated: CAWSAASGGVGQYF. The entire variable domain, with the rest obtained from reference TRBV30 and TRBJ2-7, is as follows: SQTIHQWPATLVQPVGSPLSLECTVEGTSNPNLYWYRQAAGRGLQLLFYSVGIGQISSEVPQNLSASRPQDRQFILSSKKLLLSDSGFYLCAWSAASGGVGQYFGPGTRLTVT.

This clonotype has only a few counts. This may come from a read error, since a much larger clone is one base off. The chain links TRBV6-2 or TRBV6-3 to TRBJ2-7; TRBD1 matches at 8 bases. Germline CDR1 and CDR2: MNHEY and SVGEGT. CDR3 length: 15 amino acids. V lost 8 bases and J lost 6; bases outside the gene matches: 15. In nucleotides, the CDR3 is TGTGCCAGCGGTGACAGACAGGGGCGATCTCTCGAGCAGTACTTC. Protein sequence: CASGDRQGRSLEQYF.